These 15 T cell receptor beta chains came from one sample sequenced in a study of post-analysis software for immune sequencing data. Broader study findings: Controls showed lower frequencies than patients for several TRBV segments, and TRBV5-6, TRBV5-1 and TRBV20-1 were among these.

Unique molecular identifiers tagged the TCR beta cDNA libraries. TCRdb called the PCR reads again in MiXCR, with one record for every CDR3 protein. The repertoire holds roughly 800,000 distinct CDR3 sequences, with approximately 50% as singletons. The antigens of these receptors remain unknown. Sequenced input: blood. The receptors were gathered from a girl aged 5-17 years with multiple sclerosis.

This clonotype appeared a few times. This chain joins TRBV15 and TRBJ2-5, with 9 bases that match TRBD1. The DNA end lines up better with TRBJ2-7; the J call may be wrong. This CDR3 has 13 residues. In germline, CDR1 is LNHNV, CDR2 YYDKDF (reference sequence). Written as DNA, the CDR3 is TGTGCCACCAGCAGAGCACAGGGGGCCGAGCAGTACTTC. Translating gives CATSRAQGAEQYF.

This clonotype was counted only a few times. The V call is TRBV6-5, the J call TRBJ2-7; 8 bases are a match to TRBD2. In germline, CDR1 is MNHEY, CDR2 SVGAGI. V dropped 5 bases and J dropped 0; count of bases not matched to a gene: 6. The CDR3 has 15 amino acids. The CDR3: CASSRTSGNSYEQYF. DNA for the CDR3: TGTGCCAGCAGTCGTACTAGCGGAAACTCCTACGAGCAGTACTTC.

V gene TRBV29-1 combines with J gene TRBJ2-1; D possibly corresponds to TRBD1 (8 bases). This CDR3 has 15 residues. Germline lookup yields CDR1 SQVTM and CDR2 ANQGSEA. Deletions cut 6 bases from V and 6 bases from J, with 21 bases between. Here the CDR3 reads CSVRGTKTGANEQFF. CDR3 DNA: TGCAGCGTCCGCGGGACTAAGACAGGGGCCAATGAGCAGTTCTTC.

This chain uses TRBV20-1 with TRBJ1-5; 7 bases match TRBD1. V dropped 3 bases and J dropped 6; count of bases not matched to a gene: 2. This CDR3 is 12 amino acids long. Germline V CDR1 and CDR2: DFQATT, SNEGSKA (reference sequence). The CDR3 sequence is CSARRGPQPQHF. The DNA for the CDR3 is TGCAGTGCTAGGAGGGGGCCTCAGCCCCAGCATTTT.

This clonotype showed up just a few times. This sequence joins TRBV10-3 and TRBJ2-5; D is possibly TRBD1 or TRBD2 (5 bases each). Germline-derived CDR1 and CDR2 are ENHRY and SYGVKD. The CDR3 extends over 13 amino acids. The germline V and J ends were trimmed by 4 bases and 0 bases, with 6 bases remaining between them. CDR3 nucleotides: TGTGCCATCAGTGGGGACCACCAAGAGACCCAGTACTTC. Translated: CAISGDHQETQYF.

As to this clonotype: Germline and junction disagree at one end, which may indicate a read error. V and J are TRBV14 and TRBJ2-2; tentative D call: TRBD2 (6 bases). Looked up from germline, CDR1 is SGHDN and CDR2 is FVKESK. The length of the CDR3 is 16 residues. CDR3 nucleotide sequence: TGTGCCAGTAGCCGGGCCGGGGGAATGGACACCGGGGAGCTGTTTTTT. Its protein is CASSRAGGMDTGELFF.

The chain recombines TRBV27 with TRBJ2-7; 7 nucleotides match TRBD2. CDR1 is MNHEY and CDR2 is SMNVEV in the germline V gene (reference sequence). The CDR3 runs 16 residues. The V segment lost 4 bases and the J segment 0 bases; nucleotides outside the gene matches: 9. The CDR3 region is CASSSPAGGSSYEQYF. CDR3 coding DNA: TGTGCCAGCAGTTCACCGGCAGGCGGGAGCTCCTACGAGCAGTACTTC.

This sequence joins TRBV7-3 and TRBJ2-5; D is tentatively TRBD1 or TRBD2 (5 bases each). V gave up 2 bases and J gave up 2 bases, with 12 bases separating them. The CDR3 spans 15 residues. Germline assignment: CDR1 SGHTA and CDR2 FQGTGA. CDR3 region: CASSLSRGRQETQYF. The CDR3 coding sequence is TGTGCCAGCAGCTTATCGAGGGGCAGGCAAGAGACCCAGTACTTC. Full variable domain (remainder filled in from reference TRBV7-3 and TRBJ2-5): GAGVSQTPSNKVTEKGKYVELRCDPISGHTALYWYRQSLGQGPEFLIYFQGTGAADDSGLPNDRFFAVRPEGSVSTLKIQRTERGDSAVYLCASSLSRGRQETQYFGPGTRLLVL.

The rearrangement uses TRBV29-1 and TRBJ2-3; 9 positions agree with TRBD2. The CDR3 runs to 15 residues. The V and J ends lost 2 bases and 0 bases, in that order; junction bases with no gene match: 3. Germline assignment: CDR1 SQVTM and CDR2 ANQGSEA. In DNA form, the CDR3 reads TGCAGCGTTGAACCTAGCGGGACTAGCACAGATACGCAGTATTTT. This codes for CSVEPSGTSTDTQYF.

This rearrangement joins TRBV20-1 to TRBJ2-5; D unresolved. Trimming left V 6 bases short and J 0 bases short, with 8 bases between. Germline lookup yields CDR1 DFQATT and CDR2 SNEGSKA (reference sequence). The CDR3 length is 12 residues. As DNA, the CDR3 is TGCAGTGCGGGTCAGAACCAAGAGACCCAGTACTTC. Translation gives CSAGQNQETQYF.

The J gene is TRBJ2-1, the V gene TRBV5-1; 13 bases line up with TRBD2. The CDR3 covers 18 residues. Looked up from germline, CDR1 is SGHRS and CDR2 is YFSETQ. The J segment lost 10 bases and the V segment lost 0 bases, leaving 13 bases of the junction unmatched. The CDR3 DNA is TGCGCCAGCAGCTTGGGCGCCGTTGGACTAGCGGGGGCCGGGGAGCAGTTCTTC. Protein product: CASSLGAVGLAGAGEQFF.

The chain recombines TRBV6-1 with TRBJ2-7; no clear D gene. This CDR3 region has 13 residues. Trimming left V 4 bases short and J 3 bases short, with 10 bases between. Germline lookup yields CDR1 MNHNS and CDR2 SASEGT. The CDR3 coding sequence is TGTGCCAGCAGTGTTACACAAAGCTACGAGCAGTACTTC. As protein: CASSVTQSYEQYF.

The chain joins TRBV20-1 to TRBJ2-1, with 12 bases fitting TRBD2. Trimming removed 4 bases from V and 8 bases from J; junction bases left unmatched: 21. The germline V gene has CDR1 DFQATT and CDR2 SNEGSKA (reference sequence). The CDR3 covers 19 residues. The CDR3 reads CSATSGTSGPWEGLDEQFF. The CDR3 DNA reads as TGCAGTGCTACTTCCGGGACTAGCGGGCCCTGGGAAGGGTTGGATGAGCAGTTCTTC.

A few counts support this clonotype. The chain joins TRBV7-2 to TRBJ2-5; TRBD2 might be the D (6 bases). This CDR3 is 14 amino acids long. Germline-derived CDR1 and CDR2 are SGHTA and FQGNSA. Trimming stripped 2 bases from V and 1 base from J, with 8 bases between. CDR3 loop: CASSLWRGQETQYF. The CDR3 DNA reads TGTGCCAGCAGCTTATGGCGGGGCCAAGAGACCCAGTACTTC.

The sample holds a few counts of this clonotype. The V call is TRBV11-2, the J call TRBJ1-2; D may be TRBD1 (5 bases). Germline lookup yields CDR1 SGHAT and CDR2 FQNNGV. Trimming took off 5 bases at V and 6 bases at J, with 22 bases between the two ends. The CDR3 contains 16 residues. The CDR3 coding sequence is TGTGCCAGCAGCCCCCCTCCCCCTCGGGGCTTAGATGGCTACACCTTC. Protein sequence: CASSPPPPRGLDGYTF.